Below are 24 T cell receptor beta chains sequenced from a single sample in a study of cytomegalovirus exposure and HLA in healthy donors. Here immunoSEQ multiplex PCR was the method, and the copy in TCRdb shows in-frame clones only, minus some. This sample has some 120,000 clones, with roughly 86% found just once. The material sequenced was PBMCs. The receptors come from a young man in good health and CMV-seronegative.

This clone was counted a single time. The V gene is TRBV5-4, the J gene TRBJ2-1, with TRBD2 matching 9 bases. V trimming: 1 base; J trimming: 1 base; junction bases outside the gene matches: 0. Germline lookup yields CDR1 SGHNT and CDR2 YYREEE (reference sequence). CDR3 length equals 15 residues. In DNA, the CDR3 is TGTGCCAGCAGCTTGACTAGCGGGTCCTACAATGAGCAGTTCTTC. Encoded protein: CASSLTSGSYNEQFF.

This clone was seen just once. The rearrangement joins TRBV5-5 to TRBJ1-2, with a weak D call TRBD1 (6 bases). The V gene lost 4 bases and the J gene lost 3 bases, with 13 bases spanning the gap. The CDR3 is 14 amino acids. From germline, CDR1 is SGHKS and CDR2 YYEKEE (reference sequence). The CDR3 reads CASSTGGADYGYTF. DNA of the CDR3: TGTGCCAGCAGCACTGGGGGCGCGGACTATGGCTACACCTTC. Filled out from reference TRBV5-5 and TRBJ1-2, the complete variable domain reads DAGVTQSPTHLIKTRGQQVTLRCSPISGHKSVSWYQQVLGQGPQFIFQYYEKEERGRGNFPDRFSARQFPNYSSELNVNALLLGDSALYLCASSTGGADYGYTFGSGTRLTVV.

The V and J genes are TRBV11-2 and TRBJ2-1; D is undetermined. The CDR3 totals 15 residues. V shed 2 bases and J shed 0 bases, with 8 bases lying between them. CDR1 is SGHAT and CDR2 is FQNNGV in the germline V gene. The CDR3 region has the DNA TGTGCCAGCAGCTTATCCTCGAGCTCCTACAATGAGCAGTTCTTC. Protein sequence: CASSLSSSSYNEQFF.

This clone was seen a handful of times. V gene TRBV11-2 combines with J gene TRBJ2-7; perhaps TRBD2 as D (6 bases). Germline CDR1 is SGHAT and CDR2 is FQNNGV. This CDR3 is 11 amino acids long. V was trimmed by 5 bases and J by 10 bases, leaving 12 bases between them. CDR3 in DNA: TGTGCCAGCAGCCCCGCCGGACTACAGTACTTC. Its translation: CASSPAGLQYF.

The chain combines TRBV4-1 with TRBJ2-6; a weak D match, TRBD2 (6 bases). This CDR3 is 15 amino acids long. Germline V CDR1 and CDR2: MGHRA, YSYEKL. V was shortened by 5 bases and J by 10 bases, with 18 bases between the two germline ends. CDR3 bases: TGCGCCAGCAGCAGTCCCTCGGGACTCGGTAACGTCCTGACTTTC. Amino acids: CASSSPSGLGNVLTF.

V is TRBV5-4 and J is TRBJ2-6, with a possible D match to TRBD2 (6 bases). CDR1 is SGHNT, CDR2 YYREEE, per germline (reference sequence). Deletions cut 1 base from V and 0 bases from J, with 8 bases between. The CDR3 loop spans 16 amino acids. The CDR3 sequence is CASSLFGGSGANVLTF. For the CDR3, the DNA is TGTGCCAGCAGCTTGTTCGGGGGCTCTGGGGCCAACGTCCTGACTTTC.

The chain couples TRBV27 to TRBJ2-7, with 7 bases lining up with TRBD1. V was pared by 5 bases and J by 3 bases, with 7 bases of the junction left unmatched. This CDR3 has 14 amino acids. Germline CDR1 is MNHEY and CDR2 is SMNVEV (reference sequence). CDR3 nucleotides: TGTGCCAGCAGTCCCGGGACAGATATCTACGAGCAGTACTTC. Amino acids: CASSPGTDIYEQYF.

The chain employs TRBV14 and TRBJ2-3; 8 nucleotides line up with TRBD2. V lost 4 bases and J lost 2; bases outside the gene matches: 8. The CDR3 is 16 amino acids. Germline V lookup: CDR1 SGHDN, CDR2 FVKESK. CDR3 coding DNA: TGTGCCAGCAGCCTCCTACTAGCGGAATACACAGATACGCAGTATTTT. This codes for CASSLLLAEYTDTQYF.

This clone was seen only once. This chain joins TRBV6-1 and TRBJ2-6; 7 bases are a match to TRBD2. CDR1 and CDR2 from the germline V gene are MNHNS and SASEGT. V lost 1 base and J lost 0; bases outside the gene matches: 15. This CDR3 is built from 21 residues. CDR3 nucleotide sequence: TGTGCCAGCAGTGAAGGGGTATGGTACAGGACGGGGGGCTCTGGGGCCAACGTCCTGACTTTC. The encoded protein is CASSEGVWYRTGGSGANVLTF.

This clone appeared a few times. V is TRBV30 and J is TRBJ1-2; D perhaps matches TRBD1 (6 bases). Trimming cost V 2 bases and J 7 bases, with 20 bases left between them. Per the germline V gene, CDR1 is GTSNPN and CDR2 is SVGIG (reference sequence). CDR3 size: 15 residues. The CDR3 protein is CAWSRTQTGFGGYTF. The DNA of the CDR3 is TGTGCCTGGAGTAGGACCCAAACAGGGTTCGGTGGCTACACCTTC.

This chain connects TRBV6-1 to TRBJ2-3, with 11 nucleotides matching TRBD2. The V gene end was trimmed by 7 bases and the J gene end by 4 bases; junction bases not matched to a gene: 4. CDR3 size: 14 residues. Germline CDR1 and CDR2: MNHNS and SASEGT. DNA for the CDR3: TGTGCCAGCATAACTAGCGGGAGAGCAGATACGCAGTATTTT. Protein sequence: CASITSGRADTQYF.

V usage is TRBV30 and J usage is TRBJ1-2; 7 nucleotides align to TRBD1. The CDR3 covers 16 residues. The V and J ends lost 3 bases and 5 bases, in that order; junction bases with no gene match: 15. In germline, CDR1 is GTSNPN, CDR2 SVGIG (reference sequence). CDR3 residues: CAWSSTGQGGRYGYTF. CDR3 coding DNA: TGTGCCTGGAGCTCGACGGGGCAGGGGGGAAGATATGGCTACACCTTC.

The J gene is TRBJ2-2, the V gene TRBV2; a possible D gene is TRBD1 (6 bases). This CDR3 is 14 amino acids long. Germline V gene sequence: CDR1 SNHLY, CDR2 FYNNEI. With 3 bases removed from V and 4 bases from J, the gap between germline ends came to 9 bases. CDR3 sequence: CASSDTGRTGELFF. CDR3 DNA: TGTGCCAGCAGTGACACAGGGCGCACCGGGGAGCTGTTTTTT.

This clone came up many times. The chain carries TRBV5-4 and TRBJ1-6; 11 bases map to TRBD1. V dropped 4 bases and J dropped 5; count of bases not matched to a gene: 14. The CDR3 is 19 residues long. Germline V gives CDR1 SGHNT, CDR2 YYREEE (reference sequence). CDR3 in DNA: TGTGCCAGCAGCACCGCCCGGACAGGGGGCCGTACTCATAATTCACCCCTCCACTTT. Protein product: CASSTARTGGRTHNSPLHF.

J is TRBJ2-7 and V is TRBV5-1, with TRBD2 identical over 9 bases. The junction had 8 bases not matched to a gene; V was cut back by 4 bases and J by 3 bases. There are 15 residues in the CDR3. The V gene's germline CDR1 is SGHRS and CDR2 YFSETQ. The CDR3 DNA sequence: TGCGCCAGCAGCCCGGGCGGGACTAGCTACTACGAGCAGTACTTC. It translates to CASSPGGTSYYEQYF.

The gene calls are TRBV11-2 and TRBJ2-1; D may be TRBD2 (5 bases). Germline V gene data show CDR1 as SGHAT and CDR2 as FQNNGV. The CDR3 consists of 14 residues. Trimming removed 9 bases at V and 8 bases at J, with 20 bases between. CDR3 DNA sequence: TGTGCCAGGCAAGCGGTCGCTTCGTTTTATGAGCAGTTCTTC. This sequence encodes CARQAVASFYEQFF.

This chain uses TRBV7-2 with TRBJ1-1; TRBD1 matches at 10 bases. Trimming removed 5 bases from V and 0 bases from J; junction bases left unmatched: 9. Germline CDR1 and CDR2: SGHTA and FQGNSA. The CDR3 contains 17 residues. For the CDR3, the DNA is TGTGCCAGCAGCCTCAGGGGGACAGGGGTACTGAACACTGAAGCTTTCTTT. Encoded protein: CASSLRGTGVLNTEAFF.

The chain uses TRBV19 and TRBJ1-2, with D tentatively TRBD1 (6 bases). V was trimmed by 5 bases and J by 4 bases, leaving 11 bases between them. The CDR3 extends over 13 amino acids. In germline, CDR1 is LNHDA, CDR2 SQIVND (reference sequence). CDR3 residues: CASSFRGGYGYTF. The CDR3 region has the DNA TGTGCCAGTAGTTTCAGGGGCGGCTATGGCTACACCTTC.

The chain recombines TRBV7-9 with TRBJ1-3, with TRBD1 matching 9 bases. The CDR3 length is 15 residues. The germline V gene encodes CDR1 SEHNR and CDR2 FQNEAQ (reference sequence). Unmatched junction bases numbered 6, after V lost 5 bases and J lost 4 bases. In DNA form, the CDR3 reads TGTGCCAGCAGCCATGGGGACAGGGCCGGAAACACCATATATTTT. This encodes CASSHGDRAGNTIYF.

The chain uses TRBV5-6 and TRBJ1-4; possible D gene TRBD1, 5 bases. The CDR3 is made up of 14 amino acids. V was shortened by 4 bases and J by 3 bases, with 10 bases between the two germline ends. Germline V gives CDR1 SGHDT, CDR2 YYEEEE. The CDR3, as DNA: TGTGCCAGCAGCGCGGGACCAGCTAATGAAAAACTGTTTTTT. Translated: CASSAGPANEKLFF.

The V call is TRBV18, the J call TRBJ2-1; perhaps TRBD2 as D (5 bases). Between the trimmed V and J ends, which lost 7 bases and 5 bases, there was a span of 15 bases. The CDR3 spans 14 residues. Germline assignment: CDR1 KGHSH and CDR2 LQKENI. Written as DNA, the CDR3 is TGTGCCAGCTACCCAGGAGGCGCGGACAATGAGCAGTTCTTC. Residues: CASYPGGADNEQFF.

This chain joins TRBV5-6 and TRBJ2-7; D is unclear. Germline CDR1 is SGHDT and CDR2 is YYEEEE. The CDR3 contains 13 residues. Trimming took 4 bases from V and 0 from J, leaving 8 bases between them. This chain's CDR3 is CASSPLFSYEQYF. CDR3 sequence (DNA): TGTGCCAGCAGCCCCCTCTTCTCCTACGAGCAGTACTTC.

This chain connects TRBV18 to TRBJ1-1; D is perhaps TRBD1 (6 bases). The CDR3 consists of 15 residues. Trimming pared 3 bases from V and 9 bases from J, leaving 20 bases between. Germline V lookup: CDR1 KGHSH, CDR2 LQKENI. CDR3 loop: CASSPLDSTTTKAFF. CDR3 DNA: TGTGCCAGCTCACCTCTGGACAGCACGACCACGAAAGCTTTCTTT.

About this clone: Other DNA sequences from this sample encode an identical CDR3 as well. This rearrangement joins TRBV27 to TRBJ1-1; TRBD1 might be the D (6 bases). Trimming took 4 bases from V and 3 from J, leaving 12 bases between them. The CDR3 covers 14 residues. Germline CDR1 reads MNHEY; CDR2 reads SMNVEV (reference sequence). CDR3: CASSSTTGYTEAFF. CDR3 DNA sequence: TGTGCCAGCAGTTCCACAACAGGGTACACTGAAGCTTTCTTT.